This T cell receptor (beta chain) was captured by sequencing in a study of blood T cell repertoires in COVID-19. Study in general: The United States, Italy and Spain provided the acute and convalescent COVID-19 samples. PBMCs, B-cell-depleted T cells, or T cells provided the cDNA or gDNA that made up the material.

V was trimmed by 4 bases and J by 1 base, leaving 10 bases between them. Germline CDR1 reads SGHDN; CDR2 reads FVKESK. This CDR3 comprises 14 residues. Authors' processing steps: Amplification of reference gene primers was used by the study to estimate nucleated cell counts. The protocol was immunoSEQ multiplex PCR, while the TCRdb copy is restricted to in-frame clones and leaves out a portion. D and trimming come from the DNA, and the V and J calls and clone size come from that table. The data contain some 240,000 clones, about 93% of them seen just once; the ten biggest clones take up over 0.75%. Those enrolled in Seattle joined during active infection and were followed longitudinally afterward.

This receptor was taken from a man aged 55 to 70 with COVID-19, enrolled during active disease. Sequenced material: peripheral blood. The genes are TRBV14 and TRBJ1-1, with D hard to call. The CDR3 DNA reads TGTGCCAGCAGCCCTTTGGGCAGGAACACTGAAGCTTTCTTT. Its protein is CASSPLGRNTEAFF.